The 28 T cell receptor beta chains given below trace back to one sample, sequenced in a study of healthy donors' naive CD4 and CD8 T cells (dated by TCRdb to about 2015). The run used a 454 GS FLX Titanium. TCR libraries were built from about 500 ng of total RNA with a previously published linear amplification protocol. TCRdb handled the public reads itself, with Q25 trimming in fastp and clone calling in MiXCR, and kept productive beta chains. Under each unique CDR3 protein, matching rows form one entry showing the most common genes and DNA. The sample contains 200,000 or so distinct CDR3 sequences, around three quarters of them found a single time. 2% to 2.5% of the sample is in the top ten clones. Sequencing input: naive CD4+ and CD8+ T cells sorted from blood, pooled from several donors. The cell subset or site label, read with the paper, signifies: FACS-sorted naive CD4+ (CD45RO-CD45RA+) and naive CD8+ (CD45RA+CD27bright) T cells. All receptors derive from a pool of human donors in good health; the sample pools cells from several healthy donors.

About this clonotype itself: Germline is not matched at one junction end, which may reflect a read error. V is TRBV4-2 and J is TRBJ1-4, with a possible D match to TRBD1 (5 bases). Germline V gives CDR1 LGHNA, CDR2 YNFKEQ. This CDR3 spans 18 amino acids. The CDR3 DNA sequence: TGCGCCAGCAGCCAAGATGGAGGACACTCTGCAACTAATGAAAAACTGTTTTTT. Its protein product is CASSQDGGHSATNEKLFF.

V usage is TRBV15 and J usage is TRBJ2-7; 10 bases match TRBD1. This CDR3 has 15 residues. The germline V gene encodes CDR1 LNHNV and CDR2 YYDKDF (reference sequence). V was pared by 1 base and J by 3 bases, with 3 bases of the junction left unmatched. CDR3 nucleotide sequence: TGTGCCACCAGCAGAGGACAGGGGGCAAACTACGAGCAGTACTTC. It encodes CATSRGQGANYEQYF.

The rearrangement links TRBV29-1 to TRBJ2-7; 10 bases map to TRBD1. Germline V lookup: CDR1 SQVTM, CDR2 ANQGSEA. The junction had 5 bases not matched to a gene; V was cut back by 7 bases and J by 5 bases. The CDR3 contains 12 residues. CDR3 amino acids: CSGWDRGNEQYF. The CDR3 DNA is TGCAGCGGTTGGGACAGGGGAAACGAGCAGTACTTC.

The chain combines TRBV29-1 with TRBJ2-1; D is unresolved. Germline CDR1 and CDR2: SQVTM and ANQGSEA. V shed 3 bases and J shed 3 bases, with 18 bases lying between them. This CDR3 is 16 amino acids long. The CDR3 loop is CSVEIMGRIIYNEQFF. DNA of the CDR3: TGCAGCGTTGAGATAATGGGCAGAATTATCTACAATGAGCAGTTCTTC.

The rearrangement links TRBV29-1 to TRBJ1-1; no firm D call. Germline V gene lookup returns CDR1 SQVTM and CDR2 ANQGSEA. The CDR3 consists of 11 residues. Trimming left V 3 bases short and J 8 bases short, with 10 bases between. CDR3 residues: CSVDGRVEAFF. CDR3 coding DNA: TGCAGCGTTGATGGAAGGGTAGAAGCTTTCTTT.

The chain carries TRBV29-1 and TRBJ2-1; weak D call: TRBD2 (5 bases). This CDR3 is 13 amino acids long. Trimming cost V 4 bases and J 6 bases, with 13 bases left between them. Germline V gene lookup returns CDR1 SQVTM and CDR2 ANQGSEA. CDR3 loop: CSVARANGNEQFF. The CDR3 coding sequence is TGCAGCGTTGCGCGGGCTAACGGCAATGAGCAGTTCTTC.

V and J are TRBV5-1 and TRBJ1-1; TRBD1 might be the D (6 bases). Germline loops: CDR1 SGHRS, CDR2 YFSETQ. This CDR3 has 14 residues. Trimming stripped 0 bases from V and 5 bases from J, with 11 bases between. Here the CDR3 DNA reads TGCGCCAGCAGCTTGGACAGGGTCGGAACTGAAGCTTTCTTT. Translating gives CASSLDRVGTEAFF.

This clonotype was seen a handful of times. V usage is TRBV6-1 and J usage is TRBJ2-1, with TRBD1 identical over 8 bases. Per the germline V gene, CDR1 is MNHNS and CDR2 is SASEGT. The CDR3 totals 16 residues. After removal of 6 bases from V and 3 bases from J, the junction contained 10 bases not matched to a gene. CDR3 amino acids: CASRVTQGVDYNEQFF. The CDR3 DNA reads as TGTGCCAGCAGAGTAACACAGGGGGTAGACTACAATGAGCAGTTCTTC.

J is TRBJ1-3 and V is TRBV27, with TRBD1 matching 8 bases. V lost 4 bases to trimming and J lost 1 base; unmatched junction nucleotides: 12. Per germline, CDR1 MNHEY and CDR2 SMNVEV (reference sequence). This CDR3 comprises 18 residues. DNA for the CDR3: TGTGCCAGCAGTTCTACCGGGACAGGATTAAGGTCTGGAAACACCATATATTTT. It yields the protein CASSSTGTGLRSGNTIYF.

This clonotype was seen only once. The chain combines TRBV6-5 with TRBJ2-2; D gene ambiguous. V lost 0 bases to trimming and J lost 4 bases, with 12 bases between them. Germline V CDR1 and CDR2: MNHEY, SVGAGI. CDR3 size: 16 residues. CDR3 in DNA: TGTGCCAGCAGTTACTCGGGGTTTACAGTCACCGGGGAGCTGTTTTTT. Translating it yields CASSYSGFTVTGELFF.

The V gene is TRBV29-1, the J gene TRBJ2-2, with D perhaps given as TRBD1 or TRBD2 (6 bases each). Per germline, CDR1 SQVTM and CDR2 ANQGSEA. The V gene lost 4 bases and the J gene lost 2 bases, with 11 bases spanning the gap. The CDR3 totals 14 residues. The CDR3 DNA sequence: TGCAGCGTTGGAGGGGGGCTAAACACCGGGGAGCTGTTTTTT. Protein sequence: CSVGGGLNTGELFF.

This chain joins TRBV19 and TRBJ1-1, with a tentative D call TRBD1 (6 bases). V lost 5 bases and J lost 0, with 13 bases in between. Germline V gene sequence: CDR1 LNHDA, CDR2 SQIVND (reference sequence). This CDR3 has 15 amino acids. The CDR3 DNA sequence: TGTGCCAGTAGTTACAACAGGGTTATGAACACTGAAGCTTTCTTT. The encoded protein is CASSYNRVMNTEAFF.

The chain has TRBV27 and TRBJ2-7, with a possible D match to TRBD1 (6 bases). This CDR3 has 16 amino acids. Germline-derived CDR1 and CDR2 are MNHEY and SMNVEV (reference sequence). Trimming pared 7 bases from V and 0 bases from J, leaving 19 bases between. CDR3 loop: CASTSLRTVHSYEQYF. In nucleotides, the CDR3 is TGTGCCAGCACCTCCCTGCGGACAGTTCACTCCTACGAGCAGTACTTC.

The chain joins TRBV19 to TRBJ2-1, with D unresolved. The germline V and J ends were trimmed by 4 bases and 5 bases, with 15 bases remaining between them. This CDR3 comprises 15 residues. Germline V lookup: CDR1 LNHDA, CDR2 SQIVND (reference sequence). The CDR3 sequence is CASSSHRVVNNEQFF. CDR3 nucleotides: TGTGCCAGTAGTAGTCATCGGGTGGTAAACAATGAGCAGTTCTTC. Together with reference TRBV19 and TRBJ2-1, the CDR3 gives the full variable domain: DGGITQSPKYLFRKEGQNVTLSCEQNLNHDAMYWYRQDPGQGLRLIYYSQIVNDFQKGDIAEGYSVSREKKESFPLTVTSAQKNPTAFYLCASSSHRVVNNEQFFGPGTRLTVL.

This clonotype was seen a single time. J is TRBJ2-1 and V is TRBV29-1; 8 bases are a match to TRBD1. The J segment lost 6 bases and the V segment lost 1 base, leaving 5 bases of the junction unmatched. Germline V gene sequence: CDR1 SQVTM, CDR2 ANQGSEA. This CDR3 spans 14 amino acids. In nucleotides, the CDR3 is TGCAGCGTTGAAGGGACAGGGCACCTCAATGAGCAGTTCTTC. Translated: CSVEGTGHLNEQFF.

V is TRBV13 and J is TRBJ1-1; unclear D gene. Germline V gene data show CDR1 as PRHDT and CDR2 as FYEKMQ (reference sequence). V was clipped by 3 bases and J by 4 bases, with 15 bases between them. The CDR3 totals 15 residues. The CDR3 loop reads CASSFRREKVTEAFF. DNA of the CDR3: TGTGCCAGCAGCTTTAGAAGGGAAAAGGTCACTGAAGCTTTCTTT.

The chain combines TRBV19 with TRBJ2-1; D is possibly TRBD1 or TRBD2 (5 bases each). This CDR3 spans 11 amino acids. V dropped 8 bases and J dropped 7 bases, with 9 bases sitting between them. Germline loops: CDR1 LNHDA, CDR2 SQIVND (reference sequence). The CDR3 bases are TGTGCCAGTTTGAGGGGAAATGAGCAGTTCTTC. It is translated as CASLRGNEQFF.

The chain has TRBV11-1 and TRBJ1-1; TRBD1 is a possible D gene (5 bases). Germline V gene lookup returns CDR1 SGHAT and CDR2 FQDESV (reference sequence). The V end was cut by 4 bases, the J end by 3 bases, with 21 bases between. The CDR3 length is 17 residues. The CDR3 spells CASSSRPGPPADTEAFF. CDR3 DNA: TGTGCCAGCAGCTCCCGACCGGGACCTCCGGCGGACACTGAAGCTTTCTTT.

V gene TRBV6-5 combines with J gene TRBJ2-7, with 7 bases aligning to TRBD1. The ends lost 7 bases at V and 2 bases at J; junction bases unmatched: 8. The germline V gene has CDR1 MNHEY and CDR2 SVGAGI. The CDR3 runs 14 residues. CDR3 protein: CASKPTGDAYEQYF. Written as DNA, the CDR3 is TGTGCCAGCAAACCCACAGGGGATGCCTACGAGCAGTACTTC.

The chain joins TRBV10-3 to TRBJ2-7; D is perhaps TRBD1 or TRBD2 (5 bases each). The germline V gene encodes CDR1 ENHRY and CDR2 SYGVKD. The CDR3 has 14 amino acids. The V end lost 4 bases, the J end lost 3 bases, and 13 bases lay between the germline ends. The CDR3 sequence is CAISVEGNFYEQYF. DNA for the CDR3: TGTGCCATCAGTGTTGAGGGGAATTTCTACGAGCAGTACTTC.

The V call is TRBV29-1, the J call TRBJ2-7; maybe TRBD1 (5 bases). Deletions cut 6 bases from V and 4 bases from J, with 22 bases between. This CDR3 comprises 15 residues. CDR1 and CDR2 from the germline V gene are SQVTM and ANQGSEA. The chain's CDR3 is CSVSGRGSNPYEQYF. CDR3 nucleotide sequence: TGCAGCGTCTCCGGAAGGGGAAGTAATCCGTACGAGCAGTACTTC.

The V and J genes are TRBV11-2 and TRBJ2-1; D is perhaps TRBD1 (7 bases). Deletions cut 1 base from V and 5 bases from J, with 15 bases between. CDR1 is SGHAT, CDR2 FQNNGV, per germline. The CDR3 totals 16 residues. DNA of the CDR3: TGTGCCAGCAGCTTAGCATGGGGCGGGACAGACAATGAGCAGTTCTTC. Translating gives CASSLAWGGTDNEQFF.

The V call is TRBV19, the J call TRBJ2-3; D not certain. CDR3 length equals 11 residues. CDR1 LNHDA and CDR2 SQIVND come from the germline V gene (reference sequence). V gave up 8 bases and J gave up 4 bases, with 7 bases separating them. In nucleotides, the CDR3 is TGTGCCAGTCGAAGGGCAGATACGCAGTATTTT. Translated: CASRRADTQYF.

The J gene is TRBJ1-2, the V gene TRBV29-1, with TRBD1 matching 8 bases. CDR1 and CDR2 from the germline V gene are SQVTM and ANQGSEA. V dropped 3 bases and J dropped 8; count of bases not matched to a gene: 8. This CDR3 is 13 amino acids long. CDR3 in DNA: TGCAGCGTTGAGGGGACAGGCTTTCGGGGCTACACCTTC. This codes for CSVEGTGFRGYTF.

The chain combines TRBV5-6 with TRBJ2-1; 7 bases are a match to TRBD1. Per germline, CDR1 SGHDT and CDR2 YYEEEE. V lost 2 bases and J lost 3; bases outside the gene matches: 2. The CDR3 runs to 14 residues. Here the CDR3 DNA reads TGTGCCAGCAGCTTTGCAGGGGGCTACAATGAGCAGTTCTTC. Translated, it gives CASSFAGGYNEQFF. Based on the CDR3 plus reference TRBV5-6 and TRBJ2-1, the full variable domain is DAGVTQSPTHLIKTRGQQVTLRCSPKSGHDTVSWYQQALGQGPQFIFQYYEEEERQRGNFPDRFSGHQFPNYSSELNVNALLLGDSALYLCASSFAGGYNEQFFGPGTRLTVL.

This chain joins TRBV6-5 and TRBJ1-2; D is unresolved. V lost 0 bases to trimming and J lost 4 bases, with 18 bases between them. The CDR3 consists of 17 residues. Germline assignment: CDR1 MNHEY and CDR2 SVGAGI. CDR3 loop: CASSYSGQTRSGYGYTF. The DNA of the CDR3 is TGTGCCAGCAGTTACTCCGGGCAGACTCGGTCCGGCTATGGCTACACCTTC.

This clonotype was counted between two and nine times. J is TRBJ2-1 and V is TRBV5-1, with D possibly TRBD1 on 5 matching bases. This CDR3 spans 14 amino acids. Germline CDR1 and CDR2: SGHRS and YFSETQ. The V and J ends lost 5 bases and 8 bases respectively, with 17 bases between them. The CDR3 reads CASSSLPAGYEQFF. CDR3 sequence (DNA): TGCGCCAGCAGTTCCCTACCCGCAGGGTATGAGCAGTTCTTC.

The V gene is TRBV19, the J gene TRBJ2-1; D perhaps matches TRBD2 (6 bases). The V and J ends lost 3 bases and 6 bases respectively, with 12 bases between them. The CDR3 contains 14 residues. CDR1 and CDR2 from the germline V gene are LNHDA and SQIVND (reference sequence). The CDR3 region is CASSMAEGPNEQFF. The CDR3 coding sequence is TGTGCCAGTAGTATGGCGGAGGGTCCCAATGAGCAGTTCTTC.